Following are 16 T cell receptor beta chains from one sample sequenced in a study of blood T cell repertoires in COVID-19 (TCRdb year 2020). Library creation used the immunoSEQ multiplex PCR assay. TCRdb retrieved this table from immuneACCESS and kept in-frame rearrangements only. Not all clones are present; in checked studies, unresolved V genes account for under half, and no reason is known for the remainder. For this sample there are approximately 100,000 clones; less than 85% appear just once. The ten biggest clones cover roughly 18% of the sample. Sequencing used peripheral blood. Receptors originate from a woman aged 55-69 years with acute or convalescent COVID-19.

This clone is a singleton in its sample. The gene calls are TRBV7-8 and TRBJ2-7, with TRBD2 matching 8 bases. In germline, CDR1 is SGHVS, CDR2 FQNEAQ. The trim removed 5 bases at V and 4 bases at J, leaving 10 bases unmatched. This CDR3 region has 15 residues. The CDR3 bases are TGTGCCAGCAGCACCCCCGGGACTAGGGCGTACGAGCAGTACTTC. The encoded protein is CASSTPGTRAYEQYF.

The chain combines TRBV11-2 with TRBJ2-3; TRBD2 is a possible D gene (6 bases). The CDR3 totals 16 residues. From germline, CDR1 is SGHAT and CDR2 FQNNGV. The V gene lost 1 base and the J gene lost 6 bases, with 17 bases spanning the gap. The CDR3 DNA reads as TGTGCCAGCAGCTTAGTTCTAACTAGCTATTCCGATACGCAGTATTTT. Protein: CASSLVLTSYSDTQYF.

V and J are TRBV5-5 and TRBJ2-2; 7 bases align to TRBD2. Per germline, CDR1 SGHKS and CDR2 YYEKEE (reference sequence). The CDR3 is 15 amino acids. Trimming cost V 3 bases and J 4 bases; bases outside gene matches: 6. The CDR3, as DNA: TGTGCCAGCAGCTCAGGGAGGGAGTTCACCGGGGAGCTGTTTTTT. This encodes CASSSGREFTGELFF.

This clone appeared once. V is TRBV6-5 and J is TRBJ2-7, with TRBD1 matching over 7 bases. The junction had 7 bases not matched to a gene; V was cut back by 8 bases and J by 0 bases. The length of the CDR3 is 14 residues. Germline CDR1 MNHEY, CDR2 SVGAGI. Here the CDR3 DNA reads TGTGCCAGCGCGGATGGGACAGCCTCCTACGAGCAGTACTTC. Its protein is CASADGTASYEQYF.

The gene calls are TRBV27 and TRBJ2-1; TRBD2 might be the D (6 bases). The V and J ends lost 3 bases and 9 bases respectively, with 18 bases between them. This CDR3 region has 15 residues. CDR1 is MNHEY, CDR2 SMNVEV, per germline (reference sequence). DNA of the CDR3: TGTGCCAGCAGTTTTGGTTCGGGAGAGGCTCCTGAGCAGTTCTTC. This encodes CASSFGSGEAPEQFF.

The chain has TRBV19 and TRBJ1-2; 9 bases fit TRBD1. The junction had 8 bases not matched to a gene; V was cut back by 1 base and J by 8 bases. The germline gives CDR1 LNHDA, CDR2 SQIVND (reference sequence). The length of the CDR3 is 15 residues. CDR3 nucleotide sequence: TGTGCCAGTAGTATAGGATGGACAGGGGAAGGAGGCTACACCTTC. As protein: CASSIGWTGEGGYTF.

V is TRBV7-9 and J is TRBJ1-2; no firm D call. CDR1 is SEHNR, CDR2 FQNEAQ, per germline (reference sequence). Trimming removed 2 bases from V and 4 bases from J, with 20 bases in between. This CDR3 is built from 17 residues. CDR3 residues: CASSLIMRRGYGYGYTF. The CDR3 nucleotides read TGTGCCAGCAGCTTAATAATGAGAAGAGGGTATGGCTATGGCTACACCTTC.

The chain is built from TRBV30 and TRBJ2-6; the D gene is possibly TRBD2 (7 bases). The CDR3 contains 17 residues. The ends were cut back, 2 bases at V and 0 bases at J, with 14 bases in the middle. CDR1 GTSNPN and CDR2 SVGIG come from the germline V gene (reference sequence). Written as DNA, the CDR3 is TGTGCCTGGAGTCGGGGGGCAAGTCCCTCTGGGGCCAACGTCCTGACTTTC. It is translated as CAWSRGASPSGANVLTF.

In this sample, this clone turned up once. The rearrangement joins TRBV3-1 (or the pseudogene TRBV3-2) to TRBJ2-1, with TRBD2 matching over 8 bases. The germline V gene has CDR1 LGHDT and CDR2 YNNKEL (reference sequence). V shed 4 bases, J shed 0 bases, and the junction held 5 bases outside the gene matches. This CDR3 is built from 16 residues. The CDR3 nucleotides read TGTGCCAGCAGCCCTTTAGCGGGGAGCTCCTACAATGAGCAGTTCTTC. This gives the protein CASSPLAGSSYNEQFF.

The chain links TRBV27 to TRBJ1-4; D remains unclear. Deletions cut 2 bases from V and 3 bases from J, with 10 bases between. CDR1 MNHEY and CDR2 SMNVEV come from the germline V gene (reference sequence). There are 15 residues in the CDR3. The CDR3 bases are TGTGCCAGCAGTTTAGGGCAGGCGCCTAATGAAAAACTGTTTTTT. Amino acid sequence: CASSLGQAPNEKLFF.

This clone came up once. The chain has TRBV7-2 and TRBJ2-2, with 7 bases that match TRBD2. J gave up 8 bases and V 4 bases, and 7 bases lay outside the gene matches. Germline values: CDR1 SGHTA, CDR2 FQGNSA. The CDR3 is made up of 14 amino acids. CDR3 amino acids: CASSSPSAGGELFF. The CDR3 DNA is TGTGCCAGCAGCTCCCCCTCAGCGGGAGGGGAGCTGTTTTTT.

The chain carries TRBV28 and TRBJ1-2, with a tentative D call TRBD1 (5 bases). Germline CDR1 reads MDHEN; CDR2 reads SYDVKM. V lost 3 bases, J lost 7 bases, and 21 bases lay in between. The CDR3 loop spans 16 amino acids. Written as DNA, the CDR3 is TGTGCCAGCAGTTTTGTATCTGCCGGGCAGGGAGGTGGCTACACCTTC. Protein product: CASSFVSAGQGGGYTF.

This rearrangement joins TRBV7-8 to TRBJ2-3; tentative D call: TRBD1 (5 bases). The CDR3 spans 13 residues. The germline V gene has CDR1 SGHVS and CDR2 FQNEAQ. V was pared by 3 bases and J by 6 bases, with 10 bases between. The CDR3 spells CASSLVRQDTQYF. CDR3 nucleotide sequence: TGTGCCAGCAGCTTGGTTCGACAGGATACGCAGTATTTT.

V gene TRBV18 combines with J gene TRBJ2-1, with 9 bases fitting TRBD2. From germline, CDR1 is KGHSH and CDR2 LQKENI. The length of the CDR3 is 17 residues. V was pared by 8 bases and J by 2 bases, with 13 bases of the junction left unmatched. CDR3 sequence reads: CASVLRERGATYNEQFF. In DNA, the CDR3 is TGTGCCAGCGTTCTAAGGGAGCGGGGGGCAACCTACAATGAGCAGTTCTTC.

The CDR3 DNA follows: TGTGCCAGCTCACAGGACAGGGGAGCTTCTGGGGCCAACGTCCTGACTTTC. This translates into CASSQDRGASGANVLTF. This chain uses TRBV18 with TRBJ2-6; 9 nucleotides line up with TRBD1. V lost 4 bases, J lost 1 base, and 5 bases stayed unmatched. CDR3 size: 17 residues. CDR1 and CDR2 from the germline V gene are KGHSH and LQKENI. Using reference TRBV18 and TRBJ2-6 for the parts outside the CDR3, the full variable domain is NAGVMQNPRHLVRRRGQEARLRCSPMKGHSHVYWYRQLPEEGLKFMVYLQKENIIDESGMPKERFSAEFPKEGPSILRIQQVVRGDSAAYFCASSQDRGASGANVLTFGAGSRLTVL.

The chain employs TRBV5-1 and TRBJ2-1; D perhaps matches TRBD2 (5 bases). Deletions cut 7 bases from V and 6 bases from J, with 20 bases between. The CDR3 loop spans 15 amino acids. Germline V lookup: CDR1 SGHRS, CDR2 YFSETQ. The CDR3 bases are TGCGCCAGCGCTACTAGAGGGCCGCCGGGCAATGAGCAGTTCTTC. Encoded protein: CASATRGPPGNEQFF.